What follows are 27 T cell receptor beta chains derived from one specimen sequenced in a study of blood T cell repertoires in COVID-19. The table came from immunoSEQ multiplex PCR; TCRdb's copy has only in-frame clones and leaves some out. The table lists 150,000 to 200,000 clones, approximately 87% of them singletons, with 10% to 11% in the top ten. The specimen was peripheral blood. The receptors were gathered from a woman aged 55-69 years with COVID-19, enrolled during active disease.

CDR3 sequence: CASSLYPRGRGEQFF. The CDR3, as DNA: TGTGCCAGCAGCTTATACCCGCGGGGGCGCGGGGAGCAGTTCTTC. The chain uses TRBV7-9 and TRBJ2-1, with D possibly being TRBD2 (7 bases). Germline V lookup: CDR1 SEHNR, CDR2 FQNEAQ (reference sequence). The germline V and J ends were trimmed by 2 bases and 10 bases, with 18 bases remaining between them. The CDR3 covers 15 residues.

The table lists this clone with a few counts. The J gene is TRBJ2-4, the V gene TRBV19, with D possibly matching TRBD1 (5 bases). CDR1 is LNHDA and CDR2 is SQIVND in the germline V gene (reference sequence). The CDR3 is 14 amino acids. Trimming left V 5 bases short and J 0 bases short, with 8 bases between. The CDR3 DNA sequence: TGTGCCAGTAGTTCAGGGCTAGCCAAAAACATTCAGTACTTC. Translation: CASSSGLAKNIQYF. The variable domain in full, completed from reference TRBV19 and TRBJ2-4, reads DGGITQSPKYLFRKEGQNVTLSCEQNLNHDAMYWYRQDPGQGLRLIYYSQIVNDFQKGDIAEGYSVSREKKESFPLTVTSAQKNPTAFYLCASSSGLAKNIQYFGAGTRLSVL.

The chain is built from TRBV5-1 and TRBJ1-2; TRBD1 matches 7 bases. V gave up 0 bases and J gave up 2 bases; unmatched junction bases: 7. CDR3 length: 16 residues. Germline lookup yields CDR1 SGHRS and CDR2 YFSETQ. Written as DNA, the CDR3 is TGCGCCAGCAGCTTGGGCATCGGACAGGAAAACTATGGCTACACCTTC. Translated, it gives CASSLGIGQENYGYTF.

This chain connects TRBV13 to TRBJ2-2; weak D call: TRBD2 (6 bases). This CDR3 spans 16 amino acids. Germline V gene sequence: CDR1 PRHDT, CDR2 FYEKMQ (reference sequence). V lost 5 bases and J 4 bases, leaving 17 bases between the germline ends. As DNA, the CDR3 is TGTGCCAGCAGCCCCCGGATAGCGGCAGCCACCGGGGAGCTGTTTTTT. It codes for CASSPRIAAATGELFF.

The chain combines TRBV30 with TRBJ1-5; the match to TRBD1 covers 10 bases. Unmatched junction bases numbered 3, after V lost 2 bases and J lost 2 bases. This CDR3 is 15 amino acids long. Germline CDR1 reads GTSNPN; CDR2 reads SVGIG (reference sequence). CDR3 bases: TGTGCCTGGAGTACTGGACAGGGGGGCAATCAGCCCCAGCATTTT. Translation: CAWSTGQGGNQPQHF.

In nucleotides, the CDR3 is TGTGCCAGCAGCGGGGGACTAGCGGATTCCTACGAGCAGTACTTC. Its protein is CASSGGLADSYEQYF. The chain has TRBV9 and TRBJ2-7; TRBD2 aligns across 11 bases. J lost 1 base, V lost 3 bases, and 3 bases had no gene match. Looked up from germline, CDR1 is SGDLS and CDR2 is YYNGEE. The CDR3 contains 15 residues.

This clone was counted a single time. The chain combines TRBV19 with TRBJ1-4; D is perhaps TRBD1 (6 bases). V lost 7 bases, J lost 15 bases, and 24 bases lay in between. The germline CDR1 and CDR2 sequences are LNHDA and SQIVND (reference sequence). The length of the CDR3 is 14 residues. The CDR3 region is CASKPGWGLQGLFF. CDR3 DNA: TGTGCCAGTAAACCCGGATGGGGTTTACAGGGTTTGTTTTTT.

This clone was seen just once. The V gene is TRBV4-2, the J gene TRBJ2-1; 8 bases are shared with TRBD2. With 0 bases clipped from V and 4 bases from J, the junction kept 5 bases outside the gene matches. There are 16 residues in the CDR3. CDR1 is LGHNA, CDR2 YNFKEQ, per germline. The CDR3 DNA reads TGTGCCAGCAGCCAAGAGGGACGGGGGGGGTACAATGAGCAGTTCTTC. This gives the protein CASSQEGRGGYNEQFF.

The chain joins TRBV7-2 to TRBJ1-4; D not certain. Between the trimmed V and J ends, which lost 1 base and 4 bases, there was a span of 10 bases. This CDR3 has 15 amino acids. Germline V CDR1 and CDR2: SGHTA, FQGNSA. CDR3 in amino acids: CASSLDGQVNEKLFF. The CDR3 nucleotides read TGTGCCAGCAGCTTAGATGGGCAGGTTAATGAAAAACTGTTTTTT.

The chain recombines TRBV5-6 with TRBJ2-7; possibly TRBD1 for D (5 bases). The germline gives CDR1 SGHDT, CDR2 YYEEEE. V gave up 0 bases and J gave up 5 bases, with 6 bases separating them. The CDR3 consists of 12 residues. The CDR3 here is CASSLVGDEQYF. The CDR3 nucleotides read TGTGCCAGCAGCTTGGTAGGGGACGAGCAGTACTTC. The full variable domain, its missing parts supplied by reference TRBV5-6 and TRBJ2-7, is DAGVTQSPTHLIKTRGQQVTLRCSPKSGHDTVSWYQQALGQGPQFIFQYYEEEERQRGNFPDRFSGHQFPNYSSELNVNALLLGDSALYLCASSLVGDEQYFGPGTRLTVT.

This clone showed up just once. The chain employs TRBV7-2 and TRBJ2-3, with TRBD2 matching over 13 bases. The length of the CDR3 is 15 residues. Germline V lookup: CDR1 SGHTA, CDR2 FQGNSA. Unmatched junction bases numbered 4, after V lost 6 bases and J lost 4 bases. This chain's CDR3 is CASRGTSGNADTQYF. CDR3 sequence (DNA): TGTGCCAGCAGGGGGACTAGCGGGAACGCAGATACGCAGTATTTT.

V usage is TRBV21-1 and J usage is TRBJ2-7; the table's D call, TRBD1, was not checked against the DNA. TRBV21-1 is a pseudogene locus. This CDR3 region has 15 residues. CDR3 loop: CASSTPGQGKDEQYF. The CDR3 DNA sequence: TGTGCCAGCAGCACTCCCGGACAGGGCAAGGACGAGCAGTACTTC.

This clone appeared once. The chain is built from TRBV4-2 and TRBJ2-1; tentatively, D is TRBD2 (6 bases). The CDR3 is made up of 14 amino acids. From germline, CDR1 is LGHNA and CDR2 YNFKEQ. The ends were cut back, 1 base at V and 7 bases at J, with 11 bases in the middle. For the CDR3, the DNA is TGTGCCAGCAGCCAAGCGGGAGTGAGGAATGAGCAGTTCTTC. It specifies CASSQAGVRNEQFF.

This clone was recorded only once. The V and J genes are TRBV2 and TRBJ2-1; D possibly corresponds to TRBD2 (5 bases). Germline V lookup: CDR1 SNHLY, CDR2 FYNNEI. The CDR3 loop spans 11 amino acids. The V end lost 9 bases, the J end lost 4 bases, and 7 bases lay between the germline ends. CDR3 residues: CASGGYNEQFF. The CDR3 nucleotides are TGTGCCAGTGGAGGTTACAATGAGCAGTTCTTC.

The CDR3 loop reads CASSLQGSLNQPQHF. In nucleotides, the CDR3 is TGTGCCAGCAGCTTGCAGGGCAGCCTTAATCAGCCCCAGCATTTT. This rearrangement joins TRBV5-4 to TRBJ1-5, with D perhaps TRBD1 (5 bases). V lost 1 base and J lost 4, with 12 bases in between. From germline, CDR1 is SGHNT and CDR2 YYREEE (reference sequence). This CDR3 contains 15 residues. The full variable domain, completed using reference TRBV5-4 and TRBJ1-5, is ETGVTQSPTHLIKTRGQQVTLRCSSQSGHNTVSWYQQALGQGPQFIFQYYREEENGRGNFPPRFSGLQFPNYSSELNVNALELDDSALYLCASSLQGSLNQPQHFGDGTRLSIL.

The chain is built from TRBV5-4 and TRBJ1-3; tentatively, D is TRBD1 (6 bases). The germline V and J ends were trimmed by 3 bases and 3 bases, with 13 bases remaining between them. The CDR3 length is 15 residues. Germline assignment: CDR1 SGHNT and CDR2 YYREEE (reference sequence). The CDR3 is CASSSKDSRGNTIYF. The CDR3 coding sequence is TGTGCCAGCAGCTCAAAGGACAGCCGTGGAAACACCATATATTTT.

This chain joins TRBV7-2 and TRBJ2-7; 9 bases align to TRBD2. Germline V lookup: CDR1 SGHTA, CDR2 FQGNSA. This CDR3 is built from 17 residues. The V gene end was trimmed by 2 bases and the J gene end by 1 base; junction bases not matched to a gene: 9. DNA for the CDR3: TGTGCCAGCAGCTTATATTCGGCGGGAGGGCGGTCCTACGAGCAGTACTTC. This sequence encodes CASSLYSAGGRSYEQYF.

The CDR3 is CASSPRPGGTEAFF. CDR3 coding DNA: TGTGCCAGCAGCCCGCGACCGGGGGGCACTGAAGCTTTCTTT. The rearrangement uses TRBV11-3 and TRBJ1-1, with D possibly matching TRBD1 (5 bases). This CDR3 spans 14 amino acids. Germline assignment: CDR1 SGHNT and CDR2 YENEEA. V gave up 5 bases and J gave up 4 bases, with 14 bases separating them.

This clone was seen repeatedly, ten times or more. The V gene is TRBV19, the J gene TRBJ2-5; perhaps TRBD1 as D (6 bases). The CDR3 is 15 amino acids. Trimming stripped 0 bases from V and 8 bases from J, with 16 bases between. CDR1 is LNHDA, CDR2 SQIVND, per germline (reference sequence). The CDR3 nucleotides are TGTGCCAGTAGTATAGATCAGGTACAGGGTCGAACCCAGTACTTC. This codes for CASSIDQVQGRTQYF. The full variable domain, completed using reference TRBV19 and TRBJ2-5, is DGGITQSPKYLFRKEGQNVTLSCEQNLNHDAMYWYRQDPGQGLRLIYYSQIVNDFQKGDIAEGYSVSREKKESFPLTVTSAQKNPTAFYLCASSIDQVQGRTQYFGPGTRLLVL.

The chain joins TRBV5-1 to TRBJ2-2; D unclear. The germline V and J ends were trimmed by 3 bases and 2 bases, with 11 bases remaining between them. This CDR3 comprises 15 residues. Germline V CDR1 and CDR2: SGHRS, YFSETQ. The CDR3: CASSSTRVNTGELFF. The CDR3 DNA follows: TGCGCCAGCAGCTCGACCCGGGTTAACACCGGGGAGCTGTTTTTT.

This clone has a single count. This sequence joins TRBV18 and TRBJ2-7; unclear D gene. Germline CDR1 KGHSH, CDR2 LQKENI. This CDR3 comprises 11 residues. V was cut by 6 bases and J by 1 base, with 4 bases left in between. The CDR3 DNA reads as TGTGCCAGCTCCCGTTCCTACGAGCAGTACTTC. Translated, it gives CASSRSYEQYF.

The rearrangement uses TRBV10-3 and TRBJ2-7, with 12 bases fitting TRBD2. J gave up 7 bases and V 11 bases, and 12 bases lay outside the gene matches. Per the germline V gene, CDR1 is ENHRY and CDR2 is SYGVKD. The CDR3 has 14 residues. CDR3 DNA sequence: TGTGCCGTCCGTTCTAGCGGGAGGGGTGGGGAGCAGTACTTC. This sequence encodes CAVRSSGRGGEQYF.

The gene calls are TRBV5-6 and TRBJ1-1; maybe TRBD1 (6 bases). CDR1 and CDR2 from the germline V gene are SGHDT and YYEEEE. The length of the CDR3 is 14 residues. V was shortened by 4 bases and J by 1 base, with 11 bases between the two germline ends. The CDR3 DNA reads TGTGCCAGCAGCCGGACAGCGTGGAACACTGAAGCTTTCTTT. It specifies CASSRTAWNTEAFF.

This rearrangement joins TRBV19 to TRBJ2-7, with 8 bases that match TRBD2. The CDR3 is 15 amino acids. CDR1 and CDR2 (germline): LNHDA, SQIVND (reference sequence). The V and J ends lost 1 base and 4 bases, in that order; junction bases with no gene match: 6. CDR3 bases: TGTGCCAGTAGTATAGTAGCGGGACCACCTTACGAGCAGTACTTC. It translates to CASSIVAGPPYEQYF.

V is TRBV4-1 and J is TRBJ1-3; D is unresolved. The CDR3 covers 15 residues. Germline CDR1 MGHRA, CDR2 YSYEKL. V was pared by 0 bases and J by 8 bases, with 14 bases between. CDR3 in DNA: TGCGCCAGCAGCCAAGATCCCGGTTACGGTGACACCATATATTTT. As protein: CASSQDPGYGDTIYF.

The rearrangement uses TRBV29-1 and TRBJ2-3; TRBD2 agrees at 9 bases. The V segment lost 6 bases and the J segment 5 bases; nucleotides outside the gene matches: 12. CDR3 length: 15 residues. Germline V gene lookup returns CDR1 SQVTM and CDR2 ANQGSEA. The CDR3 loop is CSVPGGRAGRDTQYF. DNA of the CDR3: TGCAGCGTCCCGGGCGGGAGGGCCGGGAGAGATACGCAGTATTTT.

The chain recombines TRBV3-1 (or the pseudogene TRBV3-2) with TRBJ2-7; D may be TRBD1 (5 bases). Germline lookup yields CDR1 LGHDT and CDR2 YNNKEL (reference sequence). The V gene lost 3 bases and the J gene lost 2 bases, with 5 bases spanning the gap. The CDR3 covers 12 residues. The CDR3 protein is CASSQDTYEQYF. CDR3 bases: TGTGCCAGCAGCCAGGACACCTACGAGCAGTACTTC.